The rows below give T cell receptor beta chains drawn from one sample of a study of vaccination effects on CD4 cells after COVID-19. Repertoires were generated with immunoSEQ multiplex PCR, while TCRdb's copy carries only in-frame clones and drops some. In the table there are some 50,000 clones, around 80% of which are singletons. Antigens for these TCRs are unknown. The specimen was CD4+ T cells from PBMCs cultured with HCoV-OC43 spike peptides, collected after COVID-19 vaccination. Source of these receptors: a human donor who received a COVID-19 vaccine. The CDR3 runs from the conserved cysteine through the conserved F or W. The D gene is left open where the match is weak. A clone size is listed for some rows: how often the clone was seen (once, few, many), or a class if it is expanded.

clone size: once; J gene: TRBJ2-7; V gene: TRBV7-6; D gene: -; CDR3 DNA: TGTGCCAGCAGCCCGGCACGGAGACAGGCCGTCACCTACGAGCAGTACTTC; CDR3 protein: CASSPARRQAVTYEQYF
clone size: few; J gene: TRBJ1-5; V gene: TRBV30; D gene: -; CDR3 DNA: TGTGCCTGGAGTGGGGGGAACCAGCCCCAGCATTTT; CDR3 protein: CAWSGGNQPQHF
clone size: -; J gene: TRBJ2-7; V gene: TRBV6-5; D gene: TRBD1; CDR3 DNA: TGTGCCAGCAGTTGGGACAGGGGTAATTTCTACGAGCAGTACTTC; CDR3 protein: CASSWDRGNFYEQYF
clone size: -; J gene: TRBJ1-2; V gene: TRBV6-1; D gene: -; CDR3 DNA: TGTGCCAGCAGTGAAGCGTCGGCAGCCTTCAGCTACACCTTC; CDR3 protein: CASSEASAAFSYTF
clone size: once; J gene: TRBJ2-6; V gene: TRBV19; D gene: -; CDR3 DNA: TGTGCCAGTAGTATTTCTTCGGTCGGGACTGGGGCCAACGTCCTGACTTTC; CDR3 protein: CASSISSVGTGANVLTF
clone size: -; J gene: TRBJ1-1; V gene: TRBV6-5; D gene: TRBD1; CDR3 DNA: TGTGCCACCAGACAGGGTTCTGAAGCTTTCTTT; CDR3 protein: CATRQGSEAFF
clone size: -; J gene: TRBJ2-2; V gene: TRBV2; D gene: -; CDR3 DNA: TGTGCCAGCAGTGAAACGTTCACCGGGGAGCTGTTTTTT; CDR3 protein: CASSETFTGELFF
clone size: -; J gene: TRBJ2-1; V gene: TRBV21-1; D gene: -; CDR3 DNA: TGTGCCAGCAGCAAGCTAAGGAGGGATGAGAACAATGAGCAGTTCTTC; CDR3 protein: CASSKLRRDENNEQFF
clone size: -; J gene: TRBJ2-1; V gene: TRBV20-1; D gene: -; CDR3 DNA: TGCAGTGCTAGTACGGGGGCAAGCCCCAATGAGCAGTTCTTC; CDR3 protein: CSASTGASPNEQFF
clone size: -; J gene: TRBJ1-1; V gene: TRBV9; D gene: -; CDR3 DNA: TGTGCCAGCAGCGTAGGGAGGGGCTCGAACACTGAAGCTTTCTTT; CDR3 protein: CASSVGRGSNTEAFF
clone size: -; J gene: TRBJ1-5; V gene: TRBV12-3/TRBV12-4; D gene: -; CDR3 DNA: TGTGCCAGCAGTTTTGATAGCAATCAGCCCCAGCATTTT; CDR3 protein: CASSFDSNQPQHF
clone size: few; J gene: TRBJ1-5; V gene: TRBV5-6; D gene: -; CDR3 DNA: TGTGCCAGCAGTCGGACAACCCAAAACAATCAGCCCCAGCATTTT; CDR3 protein: CASSRTTQNNQPQHF
clone size: -; J gene: TRBJ1-1; V gene: TRBV12-3/TRBV12-4; D gene: TRBD1; CDR3 DNA: TGTGCCAGCAGTTCGCAGGGGGCGATTGAAGCTTTCTTT; CDR3 protein: CASSSQGAIEAFF
clone size: -; J gene: TRBJ2-7; V gene: TRBV19; D gene: TRBD1; CDR3 DNA: TGTGCCAGTAGTTCTACCGGGACAGGGGTATACGAGCAGTACTTC; CDR3 protein: CASSSTGTGVYEQYF
clone size: few; J gene: TRBJ2-7; V gene: TRBV7-2; D gene: -; CDR3 DNA: TGTGCCAGCAGCTTGATTTACAGTACCTACGAGCAGTACTTC; CDR3 protein: CASSLIYSTYEQYF
clone size: -; J gene: TRBJ2-5; V gene: TRBV14; D gene: TRBD1; CDR3 DNA: TGTGCCAGCAGCCCTGCGCCAGGGGGATCACAAGAGACCCAGTACTTC; CDR3 protein: CASSPAPGGSQETQYF
clone size: -; J gene: TRBJ1-6; V gene: TRBV5-1; D gene: -; CDR3 DNA: TGCGCCAGCAGGGGTAGGGGATGGGATTCACCCCTCCACTTT; CDR3 protein: CASRGRGWDSPLHF
clone size: -; J gene: TRBJ1-4; V gene: TRBV12-3/TRBV12-4; D gene: -; CDR3 DNA: TGTGCCAGCAGTAGGGGGTGGGGGGAAAAACTGTTTTTT; CDR3 protein: CASSRGWGEKLFF
clone size: -; J gene: TRBJ2-3; V gene: TRBV18; D gene: -; CDR3 DNA: TGTGCCAGCTCACCCTCGCTCGGCAGGGCCACAGATACGCAGTATTTT; CDR3 protein: CASSPSLGRATDTQYF
clone size: -; J gene: TRBJ2-3; V gene: TRBV6-5; D gene: TRBD2; CDR3 DNA: TGTGCCAGCAGTTACACTAGCGGGATAACAGATACGCAGTATTTT; CDR3 protein: CASSYTSGITDTQYF
clone size: -; J gene: TRBJ1-4; V gene: TRBV5-5; D gene: -; CDR3 DNA: TGTGCCAGCAGCCTGGGAGGGAGGGAAAAACTGTTTTTT; CDR3 protein: CASSLGGREKLFF
clone size: -; J gene: TRBJ2-3; V gene: TRBV5-6; D gene: TRBD2; CDR3 DNA: TGTGCCAGCAGCTTTCGACTAGCGGGGGCCGGAGCTGCAGATACGCAGTATTTT; CDR3 protein: CASSFRLAGAGAADTQYF
clone size: -; J gene: TRBJ1-1; V gene: TRBV14; D gene: TRBD1; CDR3 DNA: TGTGCCAGCAGCCTACAGGGGGTGACTGAAGCTTTCTTT; CDR3 protein: CASSLQGVTEAFF
clone size: -; J gene: TRBJ2-2; V gene: TRBV7-9; D gene: TRBD1; CDR3 DNA: TGTGCCAGCAGCTTCACTCGGGGGACAGGGGACATCGGGGAGCTGTTTTTT; CDR3 protein: CASSFTRGTGDIGELFF
clone size: once; J gene: TRBJ1-2; V gene: TRBV5-1; D gene: -; CDR3 DNA: TGCGCCAGCAGCTTGAGAGGGGGAAACTATGGCTACACCTTC; CDR3 protein: CASSLRGGNYGYTF
clone size: -; J gene: TRBJ1-3; V gene: TRBV3-1/TRBV3-2; D gene: -; CDR3 DNA: TGTGCCAGCAGCCTTGGACCTGGAAACACCATATATTTT; CDR3 protein: CASSLGPGNTIYF
clone size: few; J gene: TRBJ1-2; V gene: TRBV7-9; D gene: -; CDR3 DNA: TGTGCCAGCAGCTTAGACGGTGGGGGCTATGGCTACACCTTC; CDR3 protein: CASSLDGGGYGYTF
clone size: -; J gene: TRBJ2-2; V gene: TRBV3-1/TRBV3-2; D gene: TRBD2; CDR3 DNA: TGTGCCAGCAGCTACGGACTAGCGGGGTCTTTGGCCGGGGAGCTGTTTTTT; CDR3 protein: CASSYGLAGSLAGELFF
clone size: -; J gene: TRBJ2-7; V gene: TRBV6-5; D gene: TRBD2; CDR3 DNA: TGTGCCAGCAGGGTTGGACTAGCGGGCGAGCAGTACTTC; CDR3 protein: CASRVGLAGEQYF
clone size: few; J gene: TRBJ1-2; V gene: TRBV5-1; D gene: -; CDR3 DNA: TGCGCCAGCAGCTTGGAACCGGCGAGAAACTATGGCTACACCTTC; CDR3 protein: CASSLEPARNYGYTF
clone size: once; J gene: TRBJ1-5; V gene: TRBV6-5; D gene: -; CDR3 DNA: TGTGCCAGCAGTTACCAGCGAGACCAGCCCCAGCATTTT; CDR3 protein: CASSYQRDQPQHF
clone size: once; J gene: TRBJ1-2; V gene: TRBV10-1; D gene: -; CDR3 DNA: TGCGCCAGCAGTGAGTACACCAGCTATGGCTACACCTTC; CDR3 protein: CASSEYTSYGYTF
clone size: -; J gene: TRBJ2-3; V gene: TRBV9; D gene: TRBD2; CDR3 DNA: TGTGCCAGCAGCGATAGCGGGAGAACAGATACGCAGTATTTT; CDR3 protein: CASSDSGRTDTQYF
clone size: -; J gene: TRBJ2-7; V gene: TRBV5-4; D gene: TRBD2; CDR3 DNA: TGTGCCAGCAGCTTTAGGCTAGCGGGAGTGTCCGACGAGCAGTACTTC; CDR3 protein: CASSFRLAGVSDEQYF
clone size: -; J gene: TRBJ1-2; V gene: TRBV5-1; D gene: -; CDR3 DNA: TGCGCCAGCAGACCTTGGGGGGACTATGGCTACACCTTC; CDR3 protein: CASRPWGDYGYTF
clone size: few; J gene: TRBJ1-5; V gene: TRBV29-1; D gene: -; CDR3 DNA: TGCAGCGTTGTTCTCACAGGGCAACAGCCCCAGCATTTT; CDR3 protein: CSVVLTGQQPQHF
clone size: -; J gene: TRBJ2-7; V gene: TRBV25-1; D gene: -; CDR3 DNA: TGTGCCAGCAACCCACCGGGGACCTCCACCTACGAGCAGTACTTC; CDR3 protein: CASNPPGTSTYEQYF
clone size: once; J gene: TRBJ2-1; V gene: TRBV4-1; D gene: -; CDR3 DNA: TGCGCCAGCAGCCCGTTGGGACTGGGCAATGAGCAGTTCTTC; CDR3 protein: CASSPLGLGNEQFF
clone size: -; J gene: TRBJ2-2; V gene: TRBV11-3; D gene: TRBD2; CDR3 DNA: TGTGCCAGCAGCCAGGGACTAGCTGACACCGGGGAGCTGTTTTTT; CDR3 protein: CASSQGLADTGELFF
clone size: -; J gene: TRBJ1-1; V gene: TRBV5-5; D gene: -; CDR3 DNA: TGTGCCAGCAGCTTGACAGGGTCCAAGAACACTGAAGCTTTCTTT; CDR3 protein: CASSLTGSKNTEAFF